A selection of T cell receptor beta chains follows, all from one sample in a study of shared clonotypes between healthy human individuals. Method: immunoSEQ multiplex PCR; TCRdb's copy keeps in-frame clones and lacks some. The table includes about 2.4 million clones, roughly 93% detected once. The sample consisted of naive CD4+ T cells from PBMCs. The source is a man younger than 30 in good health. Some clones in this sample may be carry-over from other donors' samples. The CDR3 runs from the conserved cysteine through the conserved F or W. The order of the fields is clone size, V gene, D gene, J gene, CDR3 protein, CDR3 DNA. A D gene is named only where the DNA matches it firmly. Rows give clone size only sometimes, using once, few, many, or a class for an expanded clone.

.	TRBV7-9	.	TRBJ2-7	CASSSTRSSNEQYF	TGTGCCAGCAGCTCGACCCGGTCTTCCAACGAGCAGTACTTC
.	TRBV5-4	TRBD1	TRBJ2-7	CASSWGQGAPYEQYF	TGTGCCAGCAGCTGGGGACAGGGAGCCCCCTACGAGCAGTACTTC
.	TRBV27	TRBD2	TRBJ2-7	CASTERRGGASGRVDEQYF	TGTGCCAGCACCGAGCGCAGGGGGGGGGCTAGCGGGAGGGTCGACGAGCAGTACTTC
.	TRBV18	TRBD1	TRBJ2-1	CASSPGTGGFDEQFF	TGTGCCAGCTCACCAGGGACAGGGGGGTTCGATGAGCAGTTCTTC
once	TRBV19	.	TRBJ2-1	CASGAYNEQFF	TGTGCCAGCGGGGCATACAATGAGCAGTTCTTC
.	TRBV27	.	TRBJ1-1	CASSLVGATEAFF	TGTGCCAGCAGTTTAGTGGGGGCTACTGAAGCTTTCTTT
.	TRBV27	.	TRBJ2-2	CASSLSWRAQNTGELFF	TGTGCCAGCAGTTTATCGTGGCGGGCGCAAAACACCGGGGAGCTGTTTTTT
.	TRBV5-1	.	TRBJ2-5	CASSLEGFQETQYF	TGCGCCAGCAGCTTGGAGGGTTTTCAAGAGACCCAGTACTTC
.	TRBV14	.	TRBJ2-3	CASSPFQHTQYF	TGTGCCAGCAGCCCTTTTCAGCATACGCAGTATTTT
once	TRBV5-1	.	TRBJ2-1	CASSHDDAVYNEQFF	TGCGCCAGCAGCCATGACGACGCCGTTTACAATGAGCAGTTCTTC
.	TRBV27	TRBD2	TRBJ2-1	CASSPAGEHEQFF	TGTGCCAGCAGCCCGGCGGGGGAACATGAGCAGTTCTTC
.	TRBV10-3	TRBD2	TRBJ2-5	CAISERASGSGTQYF	TGTGCCATCAGTGAGAGGGCTAGCGGGAGTGGGACCCAGTACTTC
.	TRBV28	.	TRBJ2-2	CASSSGGAVGELFF	TGTGCCAGCAGTTCGGGGGGCGCGGTCGGGGAGCTGTTTTTT
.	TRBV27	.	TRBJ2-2	CASSGGRVRTGELFF	TGTGCCAGCAGCGGGGGCAGGGTGCGGACCGGGGAGCTGTTTTTT
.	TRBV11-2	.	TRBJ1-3	CASSSGAVGNTIYF	TGTGCCAGCAGCTCCGGGGCCGTAGGAAACACCATATATTTT